Shown below are 6 T cell receptor beta chains from a single sample sequenced in a study of shared clonotypes between healthy human individuals. Clones were sequenced by immunoSEQ multiplex PCR, and TCRdb holds only the in-frame ones, with some missing. The sample lists 550,000 to 850,000 clones, around 70% seen once, with about 1.8% in the top ten. Sample: memory CD4+ T cells sorted from blood. Subset noted: CD45RA-negative fraction. The receptors shown here come from a woman in her twenties or thirties in good health.

The chain is built from TRBV10-2 and TRBJ1-1, with 8 bases aligning to TRBD1. The V gene's germline CDR1 is WSHSY and CDR2 SAAADI. CDR3 length: 15 residues. V was clipped by 6 bases and J by 3 bases; unmatched bases: 9. In nucleotides, the CDR3 is TGCGCCAGCAGGAAGACCGGACAGGGAGACACTGAAGCTTTCTTT. This gives the protein CASRKTGQGDTEAFF.

The genes are TRBV5-4 and TRBJ2-7; 11 bases are shared with TRBD1. Germline assignment: CDR1 SGHNT and CDR2 YYREEE (reference sequence). The CDR3 has 16 residues. V shed 4 bases and J 3 bases; nucleotides not matched to a gene: 9. The DNA for the CDR3 is TGTGCCAGCAGCACCCTGACCGGGACAGGGGGCTACGAGCAGTACTTC. Its protein product is CASSTLTGTGGYEQYF.

The chain carries TRBV6-1 and TRBJ1-4, with no clear D. V was trimmed by 0 bases and J by 0 bases, leaving 11 bases between them. The CDR3 consists of 17 residues. Germline V CDR1 and CDR2: MNHNS, SASEGT. The CDR3 spells CASSEADSFATNEKLFF. The CDR3 bases are TGTGCCAGCAGTGAAGCGGACTCGTTTGCAACTAATGAAAAACTGTTTTTT.

The V call is TRBV6-1, the J call TRBJ1-2; D is possibly TRBD1 (5 bases). In germline, CDR1 is MNHNS, CDR2 SASEGT. CDR3 length: 13 amino acids. V dropped 10 bases and J dropped 4 bases, with 16 bases sitting between them. Here the CDR3 reads CATGGEQTYGYTF. The DNA of the CDR3 is TGTGCCACAGGAGGGGAACAGACCTATGGCTACACCTTC.

V usage is TRBV19 and J usage is TRBJ2-7, with unresolved D. V lost 5 bases and J lost 3, with 5 bases in between. Germline CDR1 LNHDA, CDR2 SQIVND (reference sequence). CDR3 length: 11 amino acids. Here the CDR3 reads CASSGYYEQYF. The CDR3 nucleotides read TGTGCCAGTAGTGGGTACTACGAGCAGTACTTC.

The rearrangement joins TRBV7-3 to TRBJ2-1, with 10 nucleotides matching TRBD2. From germline, CDR1 is SGHTA and CDR2 FQGTGA. The CDR3 contains 16 residues. V shed 5 bases and J 7 bases; nucleotides not matched to a gene: 11. The CDR3 DNA follows: TGTGCCAGCAGCCCCCGCGTAGCGGGAGGTTTGAATGAGCAGTTCTTC. This encodes CASSPRVAGGLNEQFF.